Each of the 25 T cell receptor beta chains below was sequenced from the same sample in a study of CD8+ T cells in alopecia areata. cDNA serving as the sequencing template came from extracted, reverse transcribed RNA. Measured with immunoSEQ multiplex PCR; TCRdb has only the in-frame clones, and not every one. The sample consists of about 200,000 clones, around 60% of them appearing once. Treatment of the sample: oral pan-JAK inhibitor, 5-10 mg twice daily. The sequencing used CD4+ T cells sorted from blood, collected between weeks 49 and 50, from a patient treated with tofacitinib. Receptors originate from a human donor with alopecia areata.

With respect to this clone: The sample contains more than one DNA sequence encoding this CDR3. This chain joins TRBV5-1 and TRBJ2-5; tentatively, D is TRBD2 (6 bases). The CDR3 loop spans 14 amino acids. Trimming shortened V by 2 bases and J by 2 bases, and 10 bases separated the two germline ends. Per germline, CDR1 SGHRS and CDR2 YFSETQ. CDR3 amino acids: CASSFGGTQETQYF. CDR3 nucleotide sequence: TGCGCCAGCAGCTTCGGGGGAACGCAAGAGACCCAGTACTTC.

This rearrangement joins TRBV7-2 to TRBJ2-7, with D perhaps assigned TRBD1 or TRBD2 (5 bases each). The ends were cut back, 2 bases at V and 7 bases at J, with 18 bases in the middle. This CDR3 has 15 amino acids. Germline CDR1 is SGHTA and CDR2 is FQGNSA. CDR3 sequence reads: CASSLSTGARREQYF. The CDR3, as DNA: TGTGCCAGCAGCTTAAGTACCGGGGCACGGCGGGAGCAGTACTTC.

The chain is built from TRBV21-1 and TRBJ1-2. TRBV21-1 is a documented pseudogene. The CDR3 is 13 amino acids. The CDR3 here is CAGGPIARYGYTF. Written as DNA, the CDR3 is TGTGCGGGGGGTCCGATTGCTCGCTATGGCTACACCTTC.

V gene TRBV6-5 combines with J gene TRBJ2-2; D is possibly TRBD1 (5 bases). CDR1 MNHEY and CDR2 SVGAGI come from the germline V gene. The CDR3 contains 13 residues. V was pared by 5 bases and J by 4 bases, with 8 bases between. The CDR3 here is CASSATGTGELFF. The DNA for the CDR3 is TGTGCCAGCAGTGCTACAGGCACCGGGGAGCTGTTTTTT.

V and J are TRBV29-1 and TRBJ1-1; D is undetermined. Trimming took 6 bases from V and 0 from J, leaving 14 bases between them. The germline V gene has CDR1 SQVTM and CDR2 ANQGSEA. There are 14 residues in the CDR3. CDR3: CSVYLGRMNTEAFF. In DNA, the CDR3 is TGCAGCGTCTACCTGGGCAGGATGAACACTGAAGCTTTCTTT. The full variable domain, completed using reference TRBV29-1 and TRBJ1-1, is SAVISQKPSRDICQRGTSLTIQCQVDSQVTMMFWYRQQPGQSLTLIATANQGSEATYESGFVIDKFPISRPNLTFSTLTVSNMSPEDSSIYLCSVYLGRMNTEAFFGQGTRLTVV.

The table lists this clone with a few counts. The chain is built from TRBV2 and TRBJ2-2; TRBD2 matches 7 bases. Trimming removed 7 bases from V and 1 base from J; junction bases left unmatched: 3. In germline, CDR1 is SNHLY, CDR2 FYNNEI. The CDR3 is made up of 14 amino acids. The CDR3 reads CASMLAENTGELFF. CDR3 DNA sequence: TGTGCCAGCATGCTAGCGGAGAACACCGGGGAGCTGTTTTTT. The full variable domain, its missing parts supplied by reference TRBV2 and TRBJ2-2, is EPEVTQTPSHQVTQMGQEVILRCVPISNHLYFYWYRQILGQKVEFLVSFYNNEISEKSEIFDDQFSVERPDGSNFTLKIRSTKLEDSAMYFCASMLAENTGELFFGEGSRLTVL.

The chain links TRBV5-6 to TRBJ1-6; D is unclear. The CDR3 loop spans 14 amino acids. Per the germline V gene, CDR1 is SGHDT and CDR2 is YYEEEE. Trimming pared 1 base from V and 6 bases from J, leaving 8 bases between. The CDR3 nucleotides are TGTGCCAGCAGCTTGAGGGCCCTTAATTCACCCCTCCACTTT. Residues: CASSLRALNSPLHF.

The V call is TRBV30, the J call TRBJ2-1, with TRBD2 matching over 7 bases. Germline V CDR1 and CDR2: GTSNPN, SVGIG (reference sequence). J gave up 3 bases and V 2 bases, and 7 bases lay outside the gene matches. This CDR3 region has 15 residues. The chain's CDR3 is CAWSLGEGDYNEQFF. The CDR3 nucleotides are TGTGCCTGGAGTCTAGGGGAGGGCGACTACAATGAGCAGTTCTTC.

V and J are TRBV29-1 and TRBJ2-1, with TRBD2 matching over 13 bases. CDR3 length: 14 amino acids. CDR1 is SQVTM and CDR2 is ANQGSEA in the germline V gene. J lost 9 bases, V lost 5 bases, and 7 bases had no gene match. CDR3 DNA sequence: TGCAGCGTTAAAACTAGCGGGGGGGCTACTGAGCAGTTCTTC. Translating gives CSVKTSGGATEQFF.

This chain connects TRBV4-1 to TRBJ2-3; D possibly corresponds to TRBD2 (5 bases). Per germline, CDR1 MGHRA and CDR2 YSYEKL. CDR3 length: 14 amino acids. Deletions cut 5 bases from V and 6 bases from J, with 15 bases between. The CDR3: CASSDTQRGDTQYF. In DNA, the CDR3 is TGCGCCAGCAGCGACACACAGCGCGGGGATACGCAGTATTTT.

V gene TRBV7-8 combines with J gene TRBJ2-1; no definite D call. Germline V gene sequence: CDR1 SGHVS, CDR2 FQNEAQ. The CDR3 contains 11 residues. V gave up 7 bases and J gave up 7 bases, with 8 bases separating them. The CDR3 region has the DNA TGTGCCAGCACCACCCTGAATGAGCAGTTCTTC. This gives the protein CASTTLNEQFF.

Only a few counts were recorded for this clone. The chain has TRBV9 and TRBJ2-1, with 8 bases lining up with TRBD2. This CDR3 has 14 amino acids. Germline loops: CDR1 SGDLS, CDR2 YYNGEE. Germline trimming cut 4 bases from V and 6 bases from J; bases unmatched to any gene: 6. The CDR3 nucleotides read TGTGCCAGCAGCCCTCCCGGGGGGGGCAATGAGCAGTTCTTC. This gives the protein CASSPPGGGNEQFF.

This clone was counted a single time. V gene TRBV7-7 combines with J gene TRBJ2-3; tentative D call: TRBD2 (5 bases). The germline V gene encodes CDR1 SSHAT and CDR2 FNYEAQ (reference sequence). The CDR3 runs to 13 residues. With 8 bases removed from V and 1 base from J, the gap between germline ends came to 10 bases. The CDR3 here is CASAEGRTDTQYF. Here the CDR3 DNA reads TGTGCCAGCGCCGAGGGCCGCACAGATACGCAGTATTTT.

The chain employs TRBV4-3 and TRBJ2-7; D possibly corresponds to TRBD2 (6 bases). The CDR3 contains 15 residues. In germline, CDR1 is LGHNA, CDR2 YSLEER. V lost 4 bases to trimming and J lost 2 bases, with 15 bases between them. The CDR3 sequence: CASSPGASVTYEQYF. CDR3 sequence (DNA): TGCGCCAGCAGCCCCGGGGCTAGCGTAACCTACGAGCAGTACTTC.

The V and J genes are TRBV5-6 and TRBJ1-6; 8 bases agree with TRBD1. This CDR3 contains 15 residues. After removal of 0 bases from V and 7 bases from J, the junction contained 3 bases not matched to a gene. Germline CDR1 is SGHDT and CDR2 is YYEEEE. The CDR3 nucleotides read TGTGCCAGCAGCTTGGTCAGGGGGCAAAATTCACCCCTCCACTTT. This sequence encodes CASSLVRGQNSPLHF.

This clone was picked up a small number of times. The gene calls are TRBV29-1 and TRBJ2-1; TRBD2 might be the D (6 bases). V gave up 1 base and J gave up 4 bases, with 11 bases separating them. Germline lookup yields CDR1 SQVTM and CDR2 ANQGSEA. This CDR3 comprises 14 residues. The chain's CDR3 is CSVEGGAKYNEQFF. CDR3 nucleotides: TGCAGCGTTGAAGGCGGGGCGAAGTACAATGAGCAGTTCTTC.

The J gene is TRBJ2-1, the V gene TRBV5-1; TRBD2 agrees at 7 bases. The CDR3 consists of 15 residues. Germline V gene sequence: CDR1 SGHRS, CDR2 YFSETQ. Germline trimming cut 1 base from V and 3 bases from J; bases unmatched to any gene: 4. CDR3 sequence: CASSLSGTNYNEQFF. The CDR3 DNA follows: TGCGCCAGCAGCTTGTCCGGGACTAACTACAATGAGCAGTTCTTC.

This chain links TRBV25-1 with TRBJ1-4, with D uncertain. The CDR3 covers 15 residues. The V gene lost 3 bases and the J gene lost 2 bases, with 10 bases spanning the gap. In germline, CDR1 is MGHDK, CDR2 SYGVNS. CDR3 bases: TGTGCCAGCAGTGACCTCCGAGGGACTAATGAAAAACTGTTTTTT. Protein sequence: CASSDLRGTNEKLFF.

This clone was counted a few times. This sequence joins TRBV23-1 and TRBJ1-1; no clear D. TRBV23-1 belongs to the ORF category, with a function that is uncertain. CDR3 length: 12 residues. Trimming stripped 7 bases from V and 8 bases from J, with 14 bases between. CDR3 amino acids: CASTAFRAEAFF. CDR3 sequence (DNA): TGCGCCAGCACCGCGTTTAGGGCCGAAGCTTTCTTT.

This chain connects TRBV20-1 to TRBJ2-5; no clear D gene. This CDR3 comprises 11 residues. The ends were cut back, 5 bases at V and 6 bases at J, with 10 bases in the middle. The germline CDR1 and CDR2 sequences are DFQATT and SNEGSKA (reference sequence). The CDR3 loop is CSALGLQTQYF. The CDR3 DNA sequence: TGCAGTGCTTTGGGCCTGCAGACCCAGTACTTC.

This chain links TRBV5-6 with TRBJ1-5; 10 bases map to TRBD1. The germline CDR1 and CDR2 sequences are SGHDT and YYEEEE. J gave up 2 bases and V 4 bases, and 3 bases lay outside the gene matches. CDR3 length: 15 residues. In DNA form, the CDR3 reads TGTGCCAGCAGCCACGGACAGGGGGGCAATCAGCCCCAGCATTTT. It translates to CASSHGQGGNQPQHF.

The chain links TRBV18 to TRBJ2-1; D remains ambiguous. CDR1 KGHSH and CDR2 LQKENI come from the germline V gene. The ends were cut back, 1 base at V and 6 bases at J, with 4 bases in the middle. CDR3 length: 12 amino acids. In DNA form, the CDR3 reads TGTGCCAGCTCACCACGCGCCAATGAGCAGTTCTTC. Translated, it gives CASSPRANEQFF.

The genes are TRBV30 and TRBJ2-5; D uncertain. Trimming removed 0 bases from V and 10 bases from J, with 12 bases in between. Germline V CDR1 and CDR2: GTSNPN, SVGIG (reference sequence). The CDR3 sequence is 12 residues long. For the CDR3, the DNA is TGTGCCTGGAGTGTAAATGAAGGTTTCCAGTACTTC. As protein: CAWSVNEGFQYF.

V usage is TRBV4-3 and J usage is TRBJ1-2; weak D call: TRBD1 (5 bases). In germline, CDR1 is LGHNA, CDR2 YSLEER. The CDR3 covers 17 residues. V shed 1 base and J shed 0 bases, with 15 bases lying between them. CDR3 sequence reads: CASSQATLGTANYGYTF. For the CDR3, the DNA is TGCGCCAGCAGCCAAGCGACCCTAGGGACGGCTAACTATGGCTACACCTTC.

CDR3 region: CASSVGPTSTDTQYF. As DNA, the CDR3 is TGTGCCAGCAGCGTGGGACCTACATCCACAGATACGCAGTATTTT. This sequence joins TRBV9 and TRBJ2-3, with D perhaps TRBD1 or TRBD2 (5 bases each). CDR1 and CDR2 (germline): SGDLS, YYNGEE. The V end was cut by 2 bases, the J end by 2 bases, with 12 bases between. The CDR3 runs to 15 residues.